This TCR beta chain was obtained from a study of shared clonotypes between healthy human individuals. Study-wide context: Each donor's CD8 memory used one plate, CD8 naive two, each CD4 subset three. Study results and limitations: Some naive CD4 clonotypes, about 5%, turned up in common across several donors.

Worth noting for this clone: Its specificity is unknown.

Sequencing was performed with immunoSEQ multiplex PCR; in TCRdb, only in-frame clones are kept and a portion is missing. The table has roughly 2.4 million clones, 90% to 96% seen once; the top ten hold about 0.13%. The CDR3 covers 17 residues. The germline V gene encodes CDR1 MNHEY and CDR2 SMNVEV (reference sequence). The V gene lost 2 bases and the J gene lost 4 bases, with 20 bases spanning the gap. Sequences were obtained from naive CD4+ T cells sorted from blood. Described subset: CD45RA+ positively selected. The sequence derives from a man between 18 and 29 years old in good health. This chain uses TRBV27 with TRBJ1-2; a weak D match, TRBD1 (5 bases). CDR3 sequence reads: CASSLNPSPGGSYGYTF. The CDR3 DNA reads TGTGCCAGCAGTTTAAACCCCTCGCCCGGGGGTAGCTATGGCTACACCTTC.